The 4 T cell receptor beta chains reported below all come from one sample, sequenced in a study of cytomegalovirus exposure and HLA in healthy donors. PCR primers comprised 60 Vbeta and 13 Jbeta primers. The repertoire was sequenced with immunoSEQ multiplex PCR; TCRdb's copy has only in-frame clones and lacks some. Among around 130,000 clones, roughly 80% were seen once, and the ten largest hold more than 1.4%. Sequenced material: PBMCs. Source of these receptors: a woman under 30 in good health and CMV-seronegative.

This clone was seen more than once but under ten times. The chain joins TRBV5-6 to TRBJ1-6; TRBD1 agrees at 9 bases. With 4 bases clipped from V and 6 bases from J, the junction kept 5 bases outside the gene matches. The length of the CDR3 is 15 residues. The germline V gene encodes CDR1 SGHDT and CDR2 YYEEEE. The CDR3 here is CASSPNRGRNSPLHF. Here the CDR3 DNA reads TGTGCCAGCAGCCCTAACAGGGGGCGTAATTCACCCCTCCACTTT.

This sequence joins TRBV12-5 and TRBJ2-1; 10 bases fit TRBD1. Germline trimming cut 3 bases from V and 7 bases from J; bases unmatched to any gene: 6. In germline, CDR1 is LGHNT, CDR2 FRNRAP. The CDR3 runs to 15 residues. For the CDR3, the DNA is TGTGCTAGTGGTTTTGGGGGACAGGGGTGGAATGAGCAGTTCTTC. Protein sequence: CASGFGGQGWNEQFF.

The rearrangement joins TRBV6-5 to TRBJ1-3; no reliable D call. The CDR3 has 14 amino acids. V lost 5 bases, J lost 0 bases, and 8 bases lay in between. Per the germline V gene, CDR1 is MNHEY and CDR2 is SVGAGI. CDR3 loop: CASSRGGSGNTIYF. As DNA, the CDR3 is TGTGCCAGCAGTAGAGGCGGCTCTGGAAACACCATATATTTT.

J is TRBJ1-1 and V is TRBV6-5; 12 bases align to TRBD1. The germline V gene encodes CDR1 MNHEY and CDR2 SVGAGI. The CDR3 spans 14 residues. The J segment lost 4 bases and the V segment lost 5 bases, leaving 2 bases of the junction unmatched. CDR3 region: CASSRDRGLTEAFF. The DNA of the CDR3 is TGTGCCAGCAGTCGGGACAGGGGGCTCACTGAAGCTTTCTTT.